This TCR beta chain was sequenced for a study of blood T cells in healthy people across ages. The authors ran a second PCR of 7 to 11 cycles using a sample-barcoded 5' primer and a J-beta primer mix. TCRdb fed the 5' RACE reads into MiXCR, producing one record per CDR3 protein. The data show around 1,500,000 distinct CDR3 sequences, roughly 40% seen once. This clonotype was recorded a few times. The CDR3 has 13 residues. J was trimmed by 0 bases and V by 11 bases; bases with no gene match: 6. Germline assignment: CDR1 MDHEN and CDR2 SYDVKM. The sample taken for sequencing was blood. This TCR derives from a woman under 30 in good health. The chain combines TRBV28 with TRBJ2-5, with TRBD2 identical over 7 bases. CDR3 protein: CAWGGEYQETQYF. The CDR3 DNA reads as TGTGCCTGGGGGGGGGAGTACCAAGAGACCCAGTACTTC.